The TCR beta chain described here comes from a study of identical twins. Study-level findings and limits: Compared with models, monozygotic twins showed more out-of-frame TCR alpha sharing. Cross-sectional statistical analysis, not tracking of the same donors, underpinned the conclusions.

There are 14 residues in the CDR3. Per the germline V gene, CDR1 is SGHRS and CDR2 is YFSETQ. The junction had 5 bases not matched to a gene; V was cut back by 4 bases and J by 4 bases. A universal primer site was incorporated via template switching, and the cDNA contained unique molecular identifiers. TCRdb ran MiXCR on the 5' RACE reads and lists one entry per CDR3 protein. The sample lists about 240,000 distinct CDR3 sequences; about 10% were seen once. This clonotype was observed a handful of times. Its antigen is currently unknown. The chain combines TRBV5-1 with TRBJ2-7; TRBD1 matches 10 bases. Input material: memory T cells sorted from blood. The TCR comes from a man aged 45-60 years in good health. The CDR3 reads CASSPGTGEYEQYF. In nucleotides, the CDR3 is TGCGCCAGCAGCCCGGGGACAGGGGAGTACGAGCAGTACTTC.